This T cell receptor beta chain is drawn from a study of response to subunit inactivated influenza vaccine. TCRdb re-derived calls from the RT-PCR reads in MiXCR, one entry per CDR3 protein. The sample yields 650,000 to 850,000 distinct CDR3 sequences, about 14% seen once. The clonotype originates from a man aged 50 to 59 who received an inactivated influenza vaccine. This material consisted of PBMCs from blood, taken approximately 15 days before vaccination.

CDR3 coding DNA: TGTGCCAGCAGCTTAGGTTGGGCAGGCAATCAGCCCCAGCATTTT. Its protein is CASSLGWAGNQPQHF. V is TRBV7-2 and J is TRBJ1-5; no clear D. CDR1 is SGHTA, CDR2 FQGNSA, per germline. This CDR3 comprises 15 residues. The V end was cut by 1 base, the J end by 2 bases, with 9 bases between. Drawing the rest from reference TRBV7-2 and TRBJ1-5, the complete variable domain is GAGVSQSPSNKVTEKGKDVELRCDPISGHTALYWYRQSLGQGLEFLIYFQGNSAPDKSGLPSDRFSAERTGGSVSTLTIQRTQQEDSAVYLCASSLGWAGNQPQHFGDGTRLSIL.